One and the same sample provided the 16 T cell receptor beta chains below, sequenced in a study of cytomegalovirus exposure and HLA in healthy donors. The PCR employed 60 Vbeta primers together with 13 Jbeta primers. This table comes from immunoSEQ multiplex PCR, and its TCRdb copy is limited to in-frame clones, with some not included. The data show approximately 120,000 clones, with more than 65% seen just once and 13% held by the top ten. The source material was PBMCs. These receptors came from a woman in her fifties or sixties in good health and CMV-seropositive.

The chain employs TRBV14 and TRBJ2-3, with TRBD1 identical over 8 bases. In germline, CDR1 is SGHDN, CDR2 FVKESK. CDR3 length: 15 amino acids. The trim removed 5 bases at V and 2 bases at J, leaving 6 bases unmatched. For the CDR3, the DNA is TGTGCCAGCAGCTACAGGACAGGGTACACAGATACGCAGTATTTT. Its protein product is CASSYRTGYTDTQYF.

The V and J genes are TRBV5-4 and TRBJ2-7, with D maybe TRBD1 (6 bases). In germline, CDR1 is SGHNT, CDR2 YYREEE (reference sequence). V was shortened by 3 bases and J by 2 bases, with 12 bases between the two germline ends. The CDR3 sequence is 14 residues long. CDR3 region: CASSSTQGAYEQYF. The CDR3 DNA follows: TGTGCCAGCAGCTCGACACAGGGAGCCTACGAGCAGTACTTC.

This clone was counted between two and nine times. CDR3 sequence reads: CASSEWGSGEKLFF. The DNA for the CDR3 is TGTGCCAGCAGTGAATGGGGGAGCGGGGAAAAACTGTTTTTT. V and J are TRBV25-1 and TRBJ1-4, with D possibly being TRBD1 (5 bases). Germline V gene data show CDR1 as MGHDK and CDR2 as SYGVNS. V lost 1 base and J 8 bases, leaving 11 bases between the germline ends. The CDR3 covers 14 residues.

For the CDR3, the DNA is TGTGCCATCAGTGAGTCCCGGGAGGGCCAGGAGACCCAGTACTTC. Its protein is CAISESREGQETQYF. V and J are TRBV10-3 and TRBJ2-5; 8 positions match TRBD2. Germline V gene sequence: CDR1 ENHRY, CDR2 SYGVKD. V was pared by 0 bases and J by 5 bases, with 5 bases of the junction left unmatched. The CDR3 runs to 15 residues.

The chain recombines TRBV14 with TRBJ2-7, with TRBD2 matching 7 bases. Germline CDR1 is SGHDN and CDR2 is FVKESK. This CDR3 comprises 15 residues. The trim removed 4 bases at V and 2 bases at J, leaving 8 bases unmatched. CDR3 nucleotide sequence: TGTGCCAGCAGCCTCCCGGGACTACCCACCTACGAGCAGTACTTC. The encoded protein is CASSLPGLPTYEQYF.

This clone was seen only a few times. The rearrangement uses TRBV7-9 and TRBJ1-5; 9 bases map to TRBD1. The CDR3 covers 17 residues. V was clipped by 0 bases and J by 5 bases; unmatched bases: 8. Germline V gene data show CDR1 as SEHNR and CDR2 as FQNEAQ (reference sequence). CDR3 DNA: TGTGCCAGCAGCTTAGCGGGACAGGGCTATATCGATCAGCCCCAGCATTTT. This gives the protein CASSLAGQGYIDQPQHF.

The chain uses TRBV6-6 and TRBJ2-2; 10 bases map to TRBD1. The CDR3 runs to 16 residues. CDR1 MNHNY and CDR2 SVGAGI come from the germline V gene (reference sequence). The V and J ends lost 5 bases and 1 base, in that order; junction bases with no gene match: 4. The CDR3 DNA reads TGTGCCAGCAGTACCTGGGACAGGGGGAACACCGGGGAGCTGTTTTTT. Protein sequence: CASSTWDRGNTGELFF.

This sequence joins TRBV4-1 and TRBJ2-1, with 9 nucleotides matching TRBD2. The CDR3 extends over 16 amino acids. Losses at the gene ends were 4 bases for V and 8 bases for J; bases not matched to a gene: 12. From germline, CDR1 is MGHRA and CDR2 YSYEKL. The CDR3 loop reads CASSRSPGREGYEQFF. In DNA, the CDR3 is TGCGCCAGCAGCCGGTCCCCTGGGCGGGAGGGTTATGAGCAGTTCTTC.

This clone has just one count. This chain joins TRBV19 and TRBJ2-2, with 10 bases aligning to TRBD2. CDR1 and CDR2 (germline): LNHDA, SQIVND (reference sequence). The CDR3 runs to 19 residues. The J segment lost 5 bases and the V segment lost 2 bases, leaving 14 bases of the junction unmatched. The CDR3: CASSIIASGRNMGTGELFF. CDR3 coding DNA: TGTGCCAGTAGTATAATCGCTAGCGGGAGAAACATGGGGACCGGGGAGCTGTTTTTT.

This clone was observed a few times. CDR3 sequence: CASSYRGQGNTEAFF. CDR3 bases: TGTGCCAGCAGTTACCGCGGACAGGGGAACACTGAAGCTTTCTTT. This rearrangement joins TRBV6-5 to TRBJ1-1; TRBD1 matches at 8 bases. The V segment lost 2 bases and the J segment 1 base; nucleotides outside the gene matches: 3. CDR1 MNHEY and CDR2 SVGAGI come from the germline V gene. The CDR3 is 15 amino acids.

The chain employs TRBV18 and TRBJ2-5, with 8 bases matching TRBD1. J was trimmed by 4 bases and V by 3 bases; bases with no gene match: 4. CDR1 is KGHSH and CDR2 is LQKENI in the germline V gene. The length of the CDR3 is 14 residues. The CDR3 loop is CASSPPGGLETQYF. CDR3 in DNA: TGTGCCAGCTCACCCCCAGGGGGCTTAGAGACCCAGTACTTC.

This rearrangement joins TRBV9 to TRBJ2-5; a possible D gene is TRBD1 (5 bases). Between the trimmed V and J ends, which lost 0 bases and 7 bases, there was a span of 13 bases. The CDR3 extends over 14 amino acids. In germline, CDR1 is SGDLS, CDR2 YYNGEE. The CDR3 DNA reads as TGTGCCAGCAGCGTAGACCCAGCCCAGGGGACCCAGTACTTC. The encoded protein is CASSVDPAQGTQYF.

The chain is built from TRBV19 and TRBJ1-4, with D possibly matching TRBD1 (5 bases). This CDR3 contains 12 residues. Trimming stripped 11 bases from V and 8 bases from J, with 15 bases between. Germline CDR1 is LNHDA and CDR2 is SQIVND (reference sequence). CDR3 nucleotides: TGTGCCGCGGGGGATTTCGGAGAAAAACTGTTTTTT. This codes for CAAGDFGEKLFF.

The rearrangement joins TRBV5-8 to TRBJ1-2, with a weak D call TRBD1 (6 bases). V was clipped by 2 bases and J by 4 bases, with 9 bases between them. This CDR3 has 13 residues. Germline CDR1 is SGHTS and CDR2 is YDEGEE. CDR3 DNA: TGTGCCAGCAGCTTACAGGGATCCTATGGCTACACCTTC. This sequence encodes CASSLQGSYGYTF.

In regard to this clone: Different DNA sequences within this sample yield the same CDR3. CDR3 DNA: TGTGCCAGCACCCCCGCGCGGGACGTAGAACCAACGACGCAGTACTTC. Encoded protein: CASTPARDVEPTTQYF. This chain joins TRBV13 and TRBJ2-7, with a weak D call TRBD2 (6 bases). The CDR3 has 16 amino acids. Deletions cut 7 bases from V and 9 bases from J, with 28 bases between. Per germline, CDR1 PRHDT and CDR2 FYEKMQ (reference sequence).

V gene TRBV7-2 combines with J gene TRBJ1-1, with 7 bases fitting TRBD1. J gave up 0 bases and V 5 bases, and 3 bases lay outside the gene matches. Per germline, CDR1 SGHTA and CDR2 FQGNSA. CDR3 length: 14 amino acids. The CDR3 is CASSPTGLNTEAFF. Here the CDR3 DNA reads TGTGCCAGCAGCCCGACAGGGCTGAACACTGAAGCTTTCTTT.